Listed below are T cell receptor beta chains from one sample, sequenced in a study of long-term antiretroviral therapy in people with HIV. Assay: immunoSEQ multiplex PCR; the TCRdb copy retains only in-frame clones and omits some. Of 15,000 to 20,000 clones in the sample, around 80% were seen once. This specimen was unsorted PBMCs, taken 0.1 years after starting antiretroviral therapy. Receptors originate from a man younger than 30 with HIV. Both conserved end residues are part of each CDR3. D genes are given only for firm matches. Only some rows state a clone size, as once, few, many or a class for expanded clones.

TRBV27	NA	NA	TRBJ2-3	TGTGCCAGCAGTCCCCGGACTGATAGCACAGATACGCAGTATTTT	CASSPRTDSTDTQYF
TRBV30	NA	TRBD1	TRBJ1-4	TGTGCCTGGCTTACAGGGGGCACCCGAAAACTGTTTTTT	CAWLTGGTRKLFF
TRBV4-1	NA	TRBD1	TRBJ1-2	TGCGCCAGCAGCCATACCCGACAGGGCAACTATGGCTACACCTTC	CASSHTRQGNYGYTF
TRBV9	NA	NA	TRBJ2-7	TGTGCCAGCAGCATGATGTCAGGGGAAGCCTACGAGCAGTACTTC	CASSMMSGEAYEQYF
TRBV4-2	NA	NA	TRBJ2-7	TGTGCCAGCAGCCAAGAGCGAGGGTCCTACGAGCAGTACTTC	CASSQERGSYEQYF
TRBV7-3	few	TRBD1	TRBJ1-1	TGTGCCAGCAGCGCCAGGGGGCCGGTCACTGAAGCTTTCTTT	CASSARGPVTEAFF
TRBV9	NA	NA	TRBJ1-4	TGTGCCAGCAGCCCCCGGGGCCGTGAGTCAACTAATGAAAAACTGTTTTTT	CASSPRGRESTNEKLFF
TRBV6-8	NA	TRBD2	TRBJ2-7	TGTGCCAGCATTAGCCCGCCGGGACTAGCGGGGGATGCCTACGAGCAGTACTTC	CASISPPGLAGDAYEQYF
TRBV6-5	NA	NA	TRBJ2-2	TGTGCCAGCAGCTCGGGGCGGGGGGAGCTGTTTTTT	CASSSGRGELFF
TRBV9	NA	NA	TRBJ2-3	TGTGCCAGCAGCCCTGCAGTCACAGATACGCAGTATTTT	CASSPAVTDTQYF
TRBV4-3	NA	TRBD2	TRBJ2-1	TGCGCCAGCAGCCAAGCTCCTAGCGGGAACTACAATGAGCAGTTCTTC	CASSQAPSGNYNEQFF
TRBV11-2	NA	NA	TRBJ2-7	TGTGCCAGCAGCCAAGAAGTTGGGGGCGAGCAGTACTTC	CASSQEVGGEQYF
TRBV7-3	NA	NA	TRBJ2-6	TGTGCCAGCAGCTTAGGGGCGGGGGCCAACGTCCTGACTTTC	CASSLGAGANVLTF
TRBV19	NA	TRBD1	TRBJ2-1	TGTGCCAGTAGTACGGGGGACAGGGGGCGGTTAACCTACAATGAGCAGTTCTTC	CASSTGDRGRLTYNEQFF
TRBV5-6	NA	NA	TRBJ2-5	TGTGCCAGCAGCTTGGGACTGGAGGAGACCCAGTACTTC	CASSLGLEETQYF
TRBV6-5	NA	TRBD2	TRBJ2-1	TGTGCCAGCAGTCCGGGTACGGGAGGGAATGAGCAGTTCTTC	CASSPGTGGNEQFF
TRBV2	NA	NA	TRBJ2-5	TGTGCCGCACGGGGTGAGAGGGCTCAAGAGACCCAGTACTTC	CAARGERAQETQYF
TRBV2	few	NA	TRBJ1-2	TGTGCCAGCAGTGAACGGAAGGAGGAGGTTTGGGGCTACACCTTC	CASSERKEEVWGYTF
TRBV13	NA	NA	TRBJ1-5	TGTGCCAGCAGCTTCCAGGGAAGTCAGCCCCAGCATTTT	CASSFQGSQPQHF
TRBV5-1	NA	NA	TRBJ1-2	TGCGCCAGCAGCGCGGGGGCCGCGGGGTATGATGGCTACACCTTC	CASSAGAAGYDGYTF
TRBV12-1	NA	NA	TRBJ1-1	TGTGCCAGCAGCTTTTTGCCGGTGAACACTGAAGCTTTCTTT	CASSFLPVNTEAFF
TRBV9	NA	NA	TRBJ1-2	TGTGCCAGCAGCGTAACCCCCATGCAAGACTATGGCTACACCTTC	CASSVTPMQDYGYTF
TRBV13	NA	TRBD2	TRBJ2-1	TGTGCCAGCAGCTTAGGGGGGAGGGTGTGGGATGAGCAGTTCTTC	CASSLGGRVWDEQFF
TRBV6-5	NA	NA	TRBJ2-7	TGTGCCAGCAGCGGCACCACCGAAGCGTACTTC	CASSGTTEAYF
TRBV7-9	NA	NA	TRBJ1-6	TGTGCCAGCAGCTTGCTAACGGCCGCAGGGTCACCCCTCCACTTT	CASSLLTAAGSPLHF
TRBV4-2	NA	TRBD2	TRBJ2-3	TGTGCCAGCAGCCAAGAACAGGGACTAGCGGGGCCAGATACGCAGTATTTT	CASSQEQGLAGPDTQYF
TRBV4-1	NA	NA	TRBJ2-7	TGCGCCAGCAGCCAACTTTTACTAGTATCGGAGCAGTACTTC	CASSQLLLVSEQYF
TRBV11-2	NA	NA	TRBJ2-1	TGTGCCAGCAGCTACTACAATGAGCAGTTCTTC	CASSYYNEQFF
TRBV19	NA	TRBD1	TRBJ2-5	TGTGCCAGTGCCGACAGGGGGCGCGGAGGGATAGAGACCCAGTACTTC	CASADRGRGGIETQYF
TRBV5-6	once	NA	TRBJ1-2	TGTGCCAGCAGCGCACAGGAGGTCTATGGCTACACCTTC	CASSAQEVYGYTF
TRBV5-6	NA	NA	TRBJ1-1	TGTGCCAGCAGCCGAAGACACCTTTTCACTGAAGCTTTCTTT	CASSRRHLFTEAFF
TRBV14	NA	NA	TRBJ1-1	TGTGCCAGCAGCCAAGAGAGGGGACCCCTGACTGAAGCTTTCTTT	CASSQERGPLTEAFF
TRBV27	NA	NA	TRBJ2-2	TGTGCCAGCAGCACCGACGGGGCGAACACCGGGGAGCTGTTTTTT	CASSTDGANTGELFF
TRBV2	once	NA	TRBJ1-1	TGTGCCAGCAGCAAGACAGTCCTCACTGAAGCTTTCTTT	CASSKTVLTEAFF
TRBV7-2	NA	TRBD2	TRBJ2-1	TGTGCCAGCAGCTTAGTAGGACTAGCGGGAGTCGATGAGCAGTTCTTC	CASSLVGLAGVDEQFF
TRBV6-1	NA	NA	TRBJ2-7	TGTGCCAGCAGTGTGGTCTACGAGCAGTACTTC	CASSVVYEQYF
TRBV5-5	NA	TRBD2	TRBJ2-1	TGTGCCAGCAGCTTGTTGCAGCGGGGGATATACAATGAGCAGTTCTTC	CASSLLQRGIYNEQFF
TRBV5-1	NA	NA	TRBJ2-3	TGCGCCAGCCGCCGGAGAGCGGAGAGCACAGATACGCAGTATTTT	CASRRRAESTDTQYF
TRBV28	NA	NA	TRBJ1-3	TGTGCCAGCAGTTTAGGTGGCCTCTCTGGAAACACCATATATTTT	CASSLGGLSGNTIYF
TRBV9	NA	NA	TRBJ2-2	TGTGCCAGCAGCGTTAACGGGGAGCTGTTTTTT	CASSVNGELFF
TRBV9	NA	NA	TRBJ1-1	TGTGCCAGCAGCGCAGGCGTAGGGGGATTTAGCGCTGAAGCTTTCTTT	CASSAGVGGFSAEAFF
TRBV29-1	NA	TRBD2	TRBJ2-2	TGCAGCGTTGAACTAGCGGGAGTGGCCGGGGAGCTGTTTTTT	CSVELAGVAGELFF
TRBV7-2	NA	TRBD1	TRBJ2-7	TGTGCCAGCAGCTTAGGCTCGGGACAGGGGGCCTACGAGCAGTACTTC	CASSLGSGQGAYEQYF